This T cell receptor (beta chain) was obtained from a study of blood T cell repertoires in COVID-19. Looking at the study overall: Sites across the United States, Italy and Spain contributed samples from acute and convalescent COVID-19. T cells, B-cell-depleted T cells, or PBMCs supplied cDNA or gDNA.

The authors' processing: Amplification of reference gene primers provided the estimated nucleated cell counts. Produced via immunoSEQ multiplex PCR; TCRdb's table is partial and in-frame only. V and J calls and clone size follow that table, whereas D and trimming were derived from the DNA. Counted here are tens of thousands of clones, less than 85% occurring once; the ten biggest clones make up 11%. V shed 6 bases, J shed 2 bases, and the junction held 9 bases outside the gene matches. Germline assignment: CDR1 MDHEN and CDR2 SYDVKM. This CDR3 contains 15 residues. The gene calls are TRBV28 and TRBJ1-1; 7 bases map to TRBD1. What was sequenced was peripheral blood. The TCR was taken from a human donor in a cohort sampled during active COVID-19. The CDR3: CASSRAGGSNTEAFF. As DNA, the CDR3 is TGTGCCAGCAGCAGGGCAGGGGGGTCTAACACTGAAGCTTTCTTT.